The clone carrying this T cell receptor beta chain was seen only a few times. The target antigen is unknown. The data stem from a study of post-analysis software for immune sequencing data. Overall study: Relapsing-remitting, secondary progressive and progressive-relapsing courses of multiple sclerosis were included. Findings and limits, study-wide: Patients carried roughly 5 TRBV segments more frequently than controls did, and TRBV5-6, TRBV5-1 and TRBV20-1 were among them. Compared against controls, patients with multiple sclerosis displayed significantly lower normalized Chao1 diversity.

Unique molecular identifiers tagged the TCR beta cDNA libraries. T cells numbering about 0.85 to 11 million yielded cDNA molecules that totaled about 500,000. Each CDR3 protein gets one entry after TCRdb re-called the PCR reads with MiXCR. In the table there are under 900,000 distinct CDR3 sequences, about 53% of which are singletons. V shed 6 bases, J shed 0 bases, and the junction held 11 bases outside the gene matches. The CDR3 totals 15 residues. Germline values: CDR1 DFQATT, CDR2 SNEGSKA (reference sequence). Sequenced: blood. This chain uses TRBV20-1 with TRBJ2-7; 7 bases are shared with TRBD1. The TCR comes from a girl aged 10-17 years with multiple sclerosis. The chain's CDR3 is CSAKRPGGSSYEQYF. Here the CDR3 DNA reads TGCAGTGCGAAAAGACCAGGGGGTAGCTCCTACGAGCAGTACTTC.